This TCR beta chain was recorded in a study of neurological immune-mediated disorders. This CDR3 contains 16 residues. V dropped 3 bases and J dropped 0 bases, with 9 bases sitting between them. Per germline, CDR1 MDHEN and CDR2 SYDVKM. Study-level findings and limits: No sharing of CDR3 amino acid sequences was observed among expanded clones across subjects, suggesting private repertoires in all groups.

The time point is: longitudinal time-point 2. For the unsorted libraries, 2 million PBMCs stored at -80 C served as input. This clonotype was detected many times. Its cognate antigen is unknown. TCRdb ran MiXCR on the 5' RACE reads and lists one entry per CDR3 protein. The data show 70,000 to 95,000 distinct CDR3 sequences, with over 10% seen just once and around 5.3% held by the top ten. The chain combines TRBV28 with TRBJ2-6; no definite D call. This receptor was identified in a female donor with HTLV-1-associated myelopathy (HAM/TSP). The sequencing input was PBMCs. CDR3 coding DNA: TGTGCCAGCAGTTTCGGTTGGGGCTCTGGGGCCAACGTCCTGACTTTC. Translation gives CASSFGWGSGANVLTF.